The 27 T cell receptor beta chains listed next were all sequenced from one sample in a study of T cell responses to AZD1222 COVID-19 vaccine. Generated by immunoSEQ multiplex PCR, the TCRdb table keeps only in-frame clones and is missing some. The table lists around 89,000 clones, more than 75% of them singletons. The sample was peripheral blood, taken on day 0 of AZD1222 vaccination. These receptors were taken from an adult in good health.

The CDR3 protein is CASSFAGARTEAFF. In nucleotides, the CDR3 is TGTGCCAGCAGTTTTGCGGGGGCTCGGACTGAAGCTTTCTTT. The gene calls are TRBV27 and TRBJ1-1, with D maybe TRBD1 (6 bases). The V gene's germline CDR1 is MNHEY and CDR2 SMNVEV (reference sequence). Trimming removed 3 bases from V and 5 bases from J, with 13 bases in between. The CDR3 loop spans 14 amino acids.

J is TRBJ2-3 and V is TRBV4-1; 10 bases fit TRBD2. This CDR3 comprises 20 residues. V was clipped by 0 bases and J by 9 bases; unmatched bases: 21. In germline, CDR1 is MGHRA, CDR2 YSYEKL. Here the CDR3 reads CASSQEGRGQPLAGGKTQYF. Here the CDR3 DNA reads TGCGCCAGCAGCCAAGAAGGAAGGGGACAGCCCTTAGCGGGGGGTAAGACGCAGTATTTT.

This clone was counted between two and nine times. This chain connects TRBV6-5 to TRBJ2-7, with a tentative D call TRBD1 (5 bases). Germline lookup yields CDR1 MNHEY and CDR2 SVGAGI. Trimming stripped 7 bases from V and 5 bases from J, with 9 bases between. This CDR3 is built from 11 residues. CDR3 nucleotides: TGTGCCAGCAAAGGGGTCCACGAGCAGTACTTC. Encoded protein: CASKGVHEQYF.

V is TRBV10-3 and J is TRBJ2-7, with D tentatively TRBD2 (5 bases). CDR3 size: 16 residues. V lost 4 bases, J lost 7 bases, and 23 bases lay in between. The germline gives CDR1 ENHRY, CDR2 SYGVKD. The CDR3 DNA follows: TGTGCCATCAGTGCCAGCAGCTGGGCTGAACCGGGGGAGCAGTACTTC. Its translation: CAISASSWAEPGEQYF.

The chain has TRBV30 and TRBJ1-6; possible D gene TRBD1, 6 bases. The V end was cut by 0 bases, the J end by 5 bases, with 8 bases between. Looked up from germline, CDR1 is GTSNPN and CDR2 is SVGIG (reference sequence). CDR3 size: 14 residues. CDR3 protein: CAWSVHRDNSPLHF. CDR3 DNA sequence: TGTGCCTGGAGTGTACACAGGGATAATTCACCCCTCCACTTT.

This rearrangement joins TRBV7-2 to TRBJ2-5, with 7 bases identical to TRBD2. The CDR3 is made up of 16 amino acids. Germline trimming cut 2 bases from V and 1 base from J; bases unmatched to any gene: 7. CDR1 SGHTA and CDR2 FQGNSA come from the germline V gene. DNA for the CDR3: TGTGCCAGCAGCTTAAGGGGAGGGCCCAGCCAAGAGACCCAGTACTTC. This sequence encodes CASSLRGGPSQETQYF.

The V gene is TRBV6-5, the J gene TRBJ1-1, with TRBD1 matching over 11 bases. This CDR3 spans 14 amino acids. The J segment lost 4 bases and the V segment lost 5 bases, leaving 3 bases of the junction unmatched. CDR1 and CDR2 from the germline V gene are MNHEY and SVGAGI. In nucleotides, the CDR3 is TGTGCCAGCAGTCGGGGACAGGGGGGCACTGAAGCTTTCTTT. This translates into CASSRGQGGTEAFF.

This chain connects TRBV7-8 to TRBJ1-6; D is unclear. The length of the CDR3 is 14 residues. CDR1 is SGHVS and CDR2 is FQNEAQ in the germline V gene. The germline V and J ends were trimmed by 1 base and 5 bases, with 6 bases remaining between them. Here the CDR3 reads CASSLDGNNSPLHF. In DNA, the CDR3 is TGTGCCAGCAGCTTAGACGGGAATAATTCACCCCTCCACTTT.

The CDR3 DNA sequence: TGCGCCAGCAGCTTGACAGGGACTGGAAACACCATATATTTT. This sequence encodes CASSLTGTGNTIYF. The gene calls are TRBV5-1 and TRBJ1-3, with D perhaps matching TRBD1 (6 bases). The ends were cut back, 1 base at V and 2 bases at J, with 7 bases in the middle. Germline-derived CDR1 and CDR2 are SGHRS and YFSETQ. The CDR3 runs to 14 residues.

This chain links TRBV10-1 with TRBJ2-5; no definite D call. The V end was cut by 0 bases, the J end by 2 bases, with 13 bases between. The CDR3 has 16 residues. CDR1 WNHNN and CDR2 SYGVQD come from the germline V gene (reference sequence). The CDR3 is CASSESKALPQETQYF. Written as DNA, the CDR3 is TGCGCCAGCAGTGAGTCGAAAGCACTCCCGCAAGAGACCCAGTACTTC.

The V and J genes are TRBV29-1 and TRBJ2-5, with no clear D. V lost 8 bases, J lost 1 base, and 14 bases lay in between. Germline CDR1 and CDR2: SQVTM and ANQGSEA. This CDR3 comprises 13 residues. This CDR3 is CSSSWTGQETQYF. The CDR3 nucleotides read TGCAGCAGTTCGTGGACGGGCCAAGAGACCCAGTACTTC.

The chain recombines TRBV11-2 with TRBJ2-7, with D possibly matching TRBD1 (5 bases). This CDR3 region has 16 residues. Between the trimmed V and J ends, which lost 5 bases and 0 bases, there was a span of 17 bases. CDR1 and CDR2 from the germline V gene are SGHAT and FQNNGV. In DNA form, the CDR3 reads TGTGCCAGCAGCGCGACTGTAGTAGGGGCCTCCTACGAGCAGTACTTC. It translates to CASSATVVGASYEQYF.

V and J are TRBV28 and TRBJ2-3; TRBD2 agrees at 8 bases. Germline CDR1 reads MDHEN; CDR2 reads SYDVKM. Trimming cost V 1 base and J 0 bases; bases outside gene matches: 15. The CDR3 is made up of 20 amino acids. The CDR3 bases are TGTGCCAGCAGTTTATCTCCGGGACTAGGCATGGAACCTAGCACAGATACGCAGTATTTT. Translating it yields CASSLSPGLGMEPSTDTQYF.

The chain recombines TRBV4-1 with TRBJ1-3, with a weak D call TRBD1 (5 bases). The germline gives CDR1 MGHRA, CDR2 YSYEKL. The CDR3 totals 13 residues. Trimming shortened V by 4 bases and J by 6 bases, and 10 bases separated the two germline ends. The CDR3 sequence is CASSPGRTNTIYF. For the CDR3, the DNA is TGCGCCAGCAGCCCGGGACGGACAAACACCATATATTTT.

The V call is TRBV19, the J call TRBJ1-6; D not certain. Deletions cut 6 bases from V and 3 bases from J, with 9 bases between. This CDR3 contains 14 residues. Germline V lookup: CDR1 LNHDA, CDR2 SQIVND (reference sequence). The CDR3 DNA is TGTGCCAGTAGCCTCAGTGGCTATAATTCACCCCTCCACTTT. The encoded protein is CASSLSGYNSPLHF. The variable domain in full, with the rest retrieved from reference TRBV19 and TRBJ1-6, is DGGITQSPKYLFRKEGQNVTLSCEQNLNHDAMYWYRQDPGQGLRLIYYSQIVNDFQKGDIAEGYSVSREKKESFPLTVTSAQKNPTAFYLCASSLSGYNSPLHFGNGTRLTVT.

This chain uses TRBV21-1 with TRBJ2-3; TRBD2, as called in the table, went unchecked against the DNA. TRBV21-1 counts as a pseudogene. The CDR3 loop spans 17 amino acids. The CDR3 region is CASSKELGRGGRDTQYF. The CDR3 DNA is TGTGCCAGCAGCAAAGAGCTCGGGCGGGGGGGCCGTGATACGCAGTATTTT.

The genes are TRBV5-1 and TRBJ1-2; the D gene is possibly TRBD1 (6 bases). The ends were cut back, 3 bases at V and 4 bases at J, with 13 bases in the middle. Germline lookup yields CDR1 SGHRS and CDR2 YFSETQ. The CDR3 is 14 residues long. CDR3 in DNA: TGCGCCAGCAGCTCGGACAGAAGTGGCTATGGCTACACCTTC. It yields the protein CASSSDRSGYGYTF.

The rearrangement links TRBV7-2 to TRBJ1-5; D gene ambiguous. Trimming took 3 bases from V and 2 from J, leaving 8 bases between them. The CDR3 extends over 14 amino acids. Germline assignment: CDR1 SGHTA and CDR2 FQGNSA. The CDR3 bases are TGTGCCAGCAGCTTTGTTCTGGGCAATCAGCCCCAGCATTTT. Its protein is CASSFVLGNQPQHF.

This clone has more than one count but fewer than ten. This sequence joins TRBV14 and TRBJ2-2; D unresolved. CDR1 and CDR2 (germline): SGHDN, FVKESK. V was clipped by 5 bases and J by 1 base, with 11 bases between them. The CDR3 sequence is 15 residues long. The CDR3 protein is CASSSRYRNTGELFF. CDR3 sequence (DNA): TGTGCCAGCAGCTCAAGGTATAGGAACACCGGGGAGCTGTTTTTT.

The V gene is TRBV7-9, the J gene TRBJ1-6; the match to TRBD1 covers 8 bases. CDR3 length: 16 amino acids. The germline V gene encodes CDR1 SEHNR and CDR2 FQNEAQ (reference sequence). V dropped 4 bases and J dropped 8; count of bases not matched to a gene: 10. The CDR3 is CASSSSTGGADSPLHF. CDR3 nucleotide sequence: TGTGCCAGCAGCTCGAGTACAGGGGGTGCAGATTCACCCCTCCACTTT.

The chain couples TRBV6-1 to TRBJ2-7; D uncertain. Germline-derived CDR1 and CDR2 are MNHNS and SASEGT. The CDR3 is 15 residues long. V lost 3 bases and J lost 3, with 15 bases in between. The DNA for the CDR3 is TGTGCCAGCAGTGAGTTATTCCCTCTCGGCTACGAGCAGTACTTC. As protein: CASSELFPLGYEQYF.

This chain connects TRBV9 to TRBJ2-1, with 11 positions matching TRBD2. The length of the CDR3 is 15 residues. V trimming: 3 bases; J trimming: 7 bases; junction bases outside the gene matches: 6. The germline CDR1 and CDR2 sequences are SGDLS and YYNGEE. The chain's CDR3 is CASSELAGDGNEQFF. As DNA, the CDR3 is TGTGCCAGCAGCGAACTAGCGGGAGATGGGAATGAGCAGTTCTTC.

The CDR3 DNA follows: TGTGCCAGCAGCTTGGCGGGACAAAACTATGGCTACACCTTC. Amino acids: CASSLAGQNYGYTF. V usage is TRBV5-5 and J usage is TRBJ1-2; weak D call: TRBD1 (6 bases). The length of the CDR3 is 14 residues. V shed 0 bases and J shed 2 bases, with 8 bases lying between them. The germline CDR1 and CDR2 sequences are SGHKS and YYEKEE (reference sequence).

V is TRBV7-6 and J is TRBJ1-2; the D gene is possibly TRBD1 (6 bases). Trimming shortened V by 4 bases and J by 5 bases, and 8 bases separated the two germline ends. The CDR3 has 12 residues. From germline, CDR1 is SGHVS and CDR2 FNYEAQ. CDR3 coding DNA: TGTGCCAGCAGCTCCACAGGGTATGGCTACACCTTC. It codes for CASSSTGYGYTF.

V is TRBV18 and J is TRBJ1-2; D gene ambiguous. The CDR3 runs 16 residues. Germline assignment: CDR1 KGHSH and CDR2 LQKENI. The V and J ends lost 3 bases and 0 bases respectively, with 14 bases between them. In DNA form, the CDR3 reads TGTGCCAGCTCACCGAGTGGGTCCTCACCTAACTATGGCTACACCTTC. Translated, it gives CASSPSGSSPNYGYTF.

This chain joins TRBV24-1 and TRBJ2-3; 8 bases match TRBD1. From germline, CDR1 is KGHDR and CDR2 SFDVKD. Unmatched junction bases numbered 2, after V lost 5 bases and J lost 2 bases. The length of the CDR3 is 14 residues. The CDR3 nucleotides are TGTGCCACCAGTGGGACAGGGATCACAGATACGCAGTATTTT. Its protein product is CATSGTGITDTQYF.

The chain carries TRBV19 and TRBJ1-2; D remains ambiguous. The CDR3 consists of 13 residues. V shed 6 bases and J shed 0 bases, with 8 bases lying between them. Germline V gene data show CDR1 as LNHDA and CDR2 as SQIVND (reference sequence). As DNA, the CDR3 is TGTGCCAGTAGGGCGACAACTAACTATGGCTACACCTTC. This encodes CASRATTNYGYTF.